A selection of T cell receptor beta chains follows, all from one sample in a study of blood T cell repertoires in COVID-19. Using immunoSEQ multiplex PCR, the repertoire was profiled, and TCRdb retains in-frame clones only, with some absent. The sample shows 130,000 to 150,000 clones, approximately 80% of them seen only once. Sequenced material: peripheral blood. The receptors stem from a human donor in a cohort sampled during active COVID-19. The CDR3 runs from the conserved cysteine through the conserved F or W. The D gene is left open where the match is weak. The size entry is marked missing in some rows and otherwise reads once, few, many or a size class.

DNA	CDR3	size	J	D	V
TGTGCCAGCAGTTACGACAATCGCCCGAATCAGCCCCAGCATTTT	CASSYDNRPNQPQHF	.	TRBJ1-5	.	TRBV6-5
TGTGCCAGCAGTTTAATCGGCGCAGGGAGGGCCAAAAACATTCAGTACTTC	CASSLIGAGRAKNIQYF	.	TRBJ2-4	.	TRBV28
TGTGCCAGCAGTTACCTCAGGGGGCCAACTCACGAGCAGTACTTC	CASSYLRGPTHEQYF	.	TRBJ2-7	TRBD1	TRBV6-5
TGTGCCAGCCACCGGGACAGGGGCAATGAGCAGTTCTTC	CASHRDRGNEQFF	.	TRBJ2-1	TRBD1	TRBV2
TGTGCCAGCAGTATTAGCGGGTCCCAGACCCAGTACTTC	CASSISGSQTQYF	.	TRBJ2-5	TRBD2	TRBV12-3/TRBV12-4
TGTGCCAGCAGCTGGGGAGGGGGGACAGGGGTATACGAGCAGTACTTC	CASSWGGGTGVYEQYF	.	TRBJ2-7	TRBD1	TRBV5-6
TGCAGCGTTGGCAGGGACAGGTCCCCTAGCTCCTACGAGCAGTACTTC	CSVGRDRSPSSYEQYF	.	TRBJ2-7	TRBD1	TRBV29-1
TGCGCCAGCAGTAATAGCGGGAGGGAAAATGAGCAGTTCTTC	CASSNSGRENEQFF	.	TRBJ2-1	TRBD2	TRBV5-1
TGCGCCAGCAGCTCAATACAGGGGACCTACGAGCAGTACTTC	CASSSIQGTYEQYF	.	TRBJ2-7	TRBD1	TRBV5-1
TGTGCCAGCAGCACTAGCGGCACCGGTGAGACCCAGTACTTC	CASSTSGTGETQYF	.	TRBJ2-5	TRBD2	TRBV6-2/TRBV6-3
TGTGCCAGCAGCTTAGGGGGGCCCGGCAACAGGGAGTTCTTC	CASSLGGPGNREFF	.	TRBJ2-1	.	TRBV7-6
TGTGCCAGCAGCTCCAGCCGAGGGGAGCAGTACTTC	CASSSSRGEQYF	.	TRBJ2-7	.	TRBV4-2
TGTGCCAGCAGCCGAGCGTATGAGCAGTACTTC	CASSRAYEQYF	.	TRBJ2-7	.	TRBV3-1/TRBV3-2
TGTGCCAGCAGCCAATCATCCTACGAGCAGTACTTC	CASSQSSYEQYF	few	TRBJ2-7	.	TRBV14
TGTGCCAGTAGGCAGAAAGGGGGCAATCAGCCCCAGCATTTT	CASRQKGGNQPQHF	few	TRBJ1-5	.	TRBV19
TGTGCCAGCGGATATAGCGGGAGGACGAATGAGCAGTTCTTC	CASGYSGRTNEQFF	.	TRBJ2-1	TRBD2	TRBV7-3
TGTGCCAGCTCACCGGGAGGGTGGGAGACCCAGTACTTC	CASSPGGWETQYF	.	TRBJ2-5	TRBD2	TRBV18
TGTGCCAGCAGCTTAGAAGGGAGCGGGTACGAGCAGTACTTC	CASSLEGSGYEQYF	.	TRBJ2-7	.	TRBV7-2
TGCGCCAGCAGTCAAAAAGGAAGCCGGACCACCGCCGAGACAGGGACTGGGGCCAACGTCCTGACTTTC	CASSQKGSRTTAETGTGANVLTF	.	TRBJ2-6	TRBD1	TRBV23-1
TGTGCCAGCAGCCCCGGGGGAGCGGGAAGCCAAGAGACCCAGTACTTC	CASSPGGAGSQETQYF	many	TRBJ2-5	TRBD2	TRBV6-6
TGTGCCAGCAGCAAAGCGGAGGGCAAAACAGGGGATTGTGGTTGCACCGGGGAGCTGTTTTTT	CASSKAEGKTGDCGCTGELFF	.	TRBJ2-2	.	TRBV21-1
TGTGCCAGCAGCTTTAATGGAAACACCATATATTTT	CASSFNGNTIYF	few	TRBJ1-3	.	TRBV7-9
TGTGCCACCAGCCCGACAGGTCGTAGCTCCTACGAGCAGTACTTC	CATSPTGRSSYEQYF	.	TRBJ2-7	.	TRBV15
TGTGCCAGCAGTTTATTAGCGGGAGACGAGCAGTACTTC	CASSLLAGDEQYF	.	TRBJ2-7	TRBD2	TRBV12-3/TRBV12-4
TGCGCCAGCAGTTCCGCGCCGGGACAGGGGGGTGGTGAAGCTTTCTTT	CASSSAPGQGGGEAFF	few	TRBJ1-1	TRBD1	TRBV10-1
TGTGCCACCAGTGCCAGGACAACAGGTCCCAGGGACGAGCAGTACTTC	CATSARTTGPRDEQYF	.	TRBJ2-7	.	TRBV24-1
TGTGCCAGCAGCCCTCCCGGGACAGGGAACTACGAGCAGTACTTC	CASSPPGTGNYEQYF	.	TRBJ2-7	TRBD1	TRBV11-1
TGTGCCAGCAGCTTAAGAGCGATGTGGACAGATACGCAGTATTTT	CASSLRAMWTDTQYF	.	TRBJ2-3	.	TRBV7-2
TGTGCCAGCAGCTTTCTGCGACAGGACGTCTCTGGAAACACCATATATTTT	CASSFLRQDVSGNTIYF	.	TRBJ1-3	.	TRBV7-2
TGCGCCAGCAGCCAAGGCAGCGGGAGGTGGGCCGGGGAGCTGTTTTTT	CASSQGSGRWAGELFF	.	TRBJ2-2	TRBD2	TRBV4-3
TGTGCCAGTAGCCTACAGGACTCCTACGAGCAGTACTTC	CASSLQDSYEQYF	.	TRBJ2-7	.	TRBV19
TGCGCCAGCACCCCGGGACAGGGTTACACTGAAGCTTTCTTT	CASTPGQGYTEAFF	.	TRBJ1-1	TRBD1	TRBV5-1
TGCGCCAGCAGCTACCGGACAGGGGAGTCCTACGAGCAGTACTTC	CASSYRTGESYEQYF	.	TRBJ2-7	TRBD1	TRBV4-1
TGTGCCAGCAGTTCACCGAGGGAAGTAAGGGCTAACTATGGCTACACCTTC	CASSSPREVRANYGYTF	.	TRBJ1-2	.	TRBV28
TGTGCCAGCAGCTCCGAGCTTTTATACTACAATGAGCAGTTCTTC	CASSSELLYYNEQFF	.	TRBJ2-1	.	TRBV7-2
TGTGCCAGCAGCCGCACGGAGGGCGAGCAGTACTTC	CASSRTEGEQYF	few	TRBJ2-7	.	TRBV7-9
TGTGCCAGCAGTGACGGAGGGAGGGGGTATAATTCACCCCTCCACTTT	CASSDGGRGYNSPLHF	many	TRBJ1-6	.	TRBV6-1
TGTGCCAGTACCCCCGGGTGGGGGACAGGGGCCCTGGGGCCAAATCAGCCCCAGCATTTT	CASTPGWGTGALGPNQPQHF	.	TRBJ1-5	TRBD1	TRBV19
TGCGCCAGCAGTGAGTCAGGTGCGGACTATGGCTACACCTTC	CASSESGADYGYTF	.	TRBJ1-2	.	TRBV10-2
TGTGCCATCAGTGAGTCTAAAACAGGGCTGGGCAATCAGCCCCAGCATTTT	CAISESKTGLGNQPQHF	.	TRBJ1-5	.	TRBV10-3
TGCAGCGCCGGGACAGGGTCCTACGAGCAGTACTTC	CSAGTGSYEQYF	once	TRBJ2-7	TRBD1	TRBV29-1
TGTGCCAGCAGTTCAACCGTCGGACGGGACTTCCTAACTAGCTCCTACAATGAGCAGTTCTTC	CASSSTVGRDFLTSSYNEQFF	.	TRBJ2-1	.	TRBV27
TGTGCCAGTAGTCAACGGAACTACATAGATGAGCAGTTCTTC	CASSQRNYIDEQFF	.	TRBJ2-1	.	TRBV19
TGTGCCAGCAGCCGGGGACAGTCGTTTGGCTACACCTTC	CASSRGQSFGYTF	.	TRBJ1-2	TRBD1	TRBV5-6
TGTGCCAGCAGTTTTTCCGTGGGGGGGTTCAATTCACCCCTCCACTTT	CASSFSVGGFNSPLHF	once	TRBJ1-6	.	TRBV27
TGCGCCAGCAGCCAAGGCGCAGGGGGTAAGTTTAGCTCTGGGGCCAACGTCCTGACTTTC	CASSQGAGGKFSSGANVLTF	.	TRBJ2-6	TRBD1	TRBV4-1
TGTGCCAGCAGCCAAGCGGGGAAGTGGTACTTC	CASSQAGKWYF	.	TRBJ2-7	.	TRBV3-1/TRBV3-2
TGTGCCAGCGGGCCAAGCGGGCTCCCTGGGGGGGAAAAACTGTTTTTT	CASGPSGLPGGEKLFF	once	TRBJ1-4	.	TRBV28
TGTGCCAGCAGCTTAAGCAGTCTCCCAGATACGCAGTATTTT	CASSLSSLPDTQYF	few	TRBJ2-3	.	TRBV7-3
TGTGCCAGCAGTTTCCGGACAGGTTATAATTCACCCCTCCACTTT	CASSFRTGYNSPLHF	.	TRBJ1-6	TRBD1	TRBV27
TGCGCCAGCAGCCCCGGCCCGGGACAGGACACTGAAGCTTTCTTT	CASSPGPGQDTEAFF	.	TRBJ1-1	TRBD1	TRBV5-1
TGTGCCAGCAGTTTACCTCTAAGTGGGTTCGGACTTCCGAACACTGAAGCTTTCTTT	CASSLPLSGFGLPNTEAFF	.	TRBJ1-1	.	TRBV28